This T cell receptor beta chain was identified in a study of blood T cell repertoires in COVID-19. The CDR3 length is 18 residues. Trimming removed 3 bases from V and 1 base from J, with 19 bases in between. Germline CDR1 SGHAT, CDR2 FQNNGV. Some clones are missing from TCRdb's copy, which holds only in-frame ones; the method was immunoSEQ multiplex PCR. The sample has more than 95,000 clones; about 91% are singletons. The sample taken for sequencing was peripheral blood. The genes are TRBV11-2 and TRBJ2-1, with D possibly TRBD2 on 7 matching bases. The sequence came from a human donor in a cohort sampled during active COVID-19. CDR3 region: CASSFRTPRGGSYNEQFF. The CDR3 DNA sequence: TGTGCCAGCAGCTTCCGTACCCCAAGGGGGGGTTCCTACAATGAGCAGTTCTTC. The full variable domain, with the rest looked up from reference TRBV11-2 and TRBJ2-1, is EAGVAQSPRYKIIEKRQSVAFWCNPISGHATLYWYQQILGQGPKLLIQFQNNGVVDDSQLPKDRFSAERLKGVDSTLKIQPAKLEDSAVYLCASSFRTPRGGSYNEQFFGPGTRLTVL.